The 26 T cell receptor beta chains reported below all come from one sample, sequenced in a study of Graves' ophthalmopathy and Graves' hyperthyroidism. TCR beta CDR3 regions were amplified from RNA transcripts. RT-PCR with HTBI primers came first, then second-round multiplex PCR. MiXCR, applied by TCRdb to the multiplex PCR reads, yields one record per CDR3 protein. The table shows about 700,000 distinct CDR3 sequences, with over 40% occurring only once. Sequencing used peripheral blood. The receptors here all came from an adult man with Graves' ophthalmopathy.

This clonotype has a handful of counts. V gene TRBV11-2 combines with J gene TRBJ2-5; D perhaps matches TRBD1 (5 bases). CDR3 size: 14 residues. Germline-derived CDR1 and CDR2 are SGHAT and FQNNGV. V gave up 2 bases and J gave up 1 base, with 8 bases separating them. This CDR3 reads CASSLMGLQETQYF. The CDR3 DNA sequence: TGTGCCAGCAGCTTAATGGGGCTCCAAGAGACCCAGTACTTC.

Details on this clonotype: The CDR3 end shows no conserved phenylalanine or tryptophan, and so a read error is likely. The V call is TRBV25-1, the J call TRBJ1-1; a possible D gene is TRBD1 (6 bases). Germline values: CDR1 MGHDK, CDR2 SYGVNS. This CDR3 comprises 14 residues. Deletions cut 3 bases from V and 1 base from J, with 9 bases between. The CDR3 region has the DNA TGTGCCAGCAGTGACCCCAGGGGGAACACTGAAGCTTTCACT. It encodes CASSDPRGNTEAFT.

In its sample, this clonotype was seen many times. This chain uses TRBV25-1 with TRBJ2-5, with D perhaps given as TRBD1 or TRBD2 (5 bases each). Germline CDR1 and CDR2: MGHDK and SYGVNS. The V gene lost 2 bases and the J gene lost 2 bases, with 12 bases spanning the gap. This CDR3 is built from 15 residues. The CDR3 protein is CASSETGTYQETQYF. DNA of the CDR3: TGTGCCAGCAGTGAAACGGGGACGTATCAAGAGACCCAGTACTTC.

The CDR3 here is CASGKGAETQYF. The CDR3, as DNA: TGTGCCAGCGGGAAGGGGGCCGAGACCCAGTACTTC. The chain uses TRBV2 and TRBJ2-5; 7 bases line up with TRBD1. From germline, CDR1 is SNHLY and CDR2 FYNNEI. The ends lost 8 bases at V and 5 bases at J; junction bases unmatched: 5. This CDR3 spans 12 amino acids.

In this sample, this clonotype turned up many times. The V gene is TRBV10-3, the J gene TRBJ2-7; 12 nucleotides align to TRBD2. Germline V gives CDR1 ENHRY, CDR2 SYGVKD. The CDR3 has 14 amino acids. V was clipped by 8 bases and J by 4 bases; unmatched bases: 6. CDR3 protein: CAIGKTSGSYEQYF. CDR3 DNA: TGTGCCATCGGGAAGACTAGCGGGAGTTACGAGCAGTACTTC.

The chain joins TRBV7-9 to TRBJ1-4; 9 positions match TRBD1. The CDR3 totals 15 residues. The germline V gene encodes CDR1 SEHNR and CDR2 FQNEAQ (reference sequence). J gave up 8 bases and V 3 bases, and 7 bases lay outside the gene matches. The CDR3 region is CASSLWDRVGEKLFF. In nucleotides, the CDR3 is TGTGCCAGCAGCTTGTGGGACAGGGTCGGAGAAAAACTGTTTTTT.

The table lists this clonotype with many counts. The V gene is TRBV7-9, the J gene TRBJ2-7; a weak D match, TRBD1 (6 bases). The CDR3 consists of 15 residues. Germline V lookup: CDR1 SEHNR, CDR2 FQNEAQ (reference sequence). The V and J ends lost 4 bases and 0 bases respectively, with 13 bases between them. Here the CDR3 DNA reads TGTGCCAGCAGCTCCAGGGGCACGAGCTCCTACGAGCAGTACTTC. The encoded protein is CASSSRGTSSYEQYF.

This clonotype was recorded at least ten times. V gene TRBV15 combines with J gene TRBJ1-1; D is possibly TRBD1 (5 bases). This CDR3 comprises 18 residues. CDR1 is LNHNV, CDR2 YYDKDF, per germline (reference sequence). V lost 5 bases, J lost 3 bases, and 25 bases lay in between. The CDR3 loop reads CATSAGLRTRRVDTEAFF. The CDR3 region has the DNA TGTGCCACCAGCGCGGGACTCAGGACTCGGCGAGTGGACACTGAAGCTTTCTTT.

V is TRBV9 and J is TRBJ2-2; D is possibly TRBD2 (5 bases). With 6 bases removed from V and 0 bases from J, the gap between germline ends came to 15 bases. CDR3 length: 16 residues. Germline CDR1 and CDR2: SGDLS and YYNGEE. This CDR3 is CASNNDGETNTGELFF. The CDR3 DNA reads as TGTGCCAGCAACAATGATGGGGAGACGAACACCGGGGAGCTGTTTTTT.

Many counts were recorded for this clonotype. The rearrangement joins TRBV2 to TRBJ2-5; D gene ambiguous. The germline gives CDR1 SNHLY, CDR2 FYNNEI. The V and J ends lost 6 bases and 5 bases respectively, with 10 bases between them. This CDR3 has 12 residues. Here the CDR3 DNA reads TGTGCCAGCAGCGAAATTACGGAGACCCAGTACTTC. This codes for CASSEITETQYF.

CDR3 in amino acids: CASSRPGSNEKLFF. The DNA for the CDR3 is TGTGCCAGCAGTAGGCCGGGGTCTAATGAAAAACTGTTTTTT. This chain joins TRBV28 and TRBJ1-4, with D uncertain. The CDR3 runs to 14 residues. The germline gives CDR1 MDHEN, CDR2 SYDVKM. V gave up 5 bases and J gave up 3 bases, with 10 bases separating them.

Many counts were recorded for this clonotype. CDR3 in amino acids: CASSYDGGSSYEQYF. CDR3 in DNA: TGTGCCAGCAGTTACGATGGCGGGAGCTCCTACGAGCAGTACTTC. The chain links TRBV6-5 to TRBJ2-7; 7 nucleotides match TRBD2. Germline loops: CDR1 MNHEY, CDR2 SVGAGI. V lost 2 bases, J lost 0 bases, and 4 bases stayed unmatched. The CDR3 runs 15 residues.

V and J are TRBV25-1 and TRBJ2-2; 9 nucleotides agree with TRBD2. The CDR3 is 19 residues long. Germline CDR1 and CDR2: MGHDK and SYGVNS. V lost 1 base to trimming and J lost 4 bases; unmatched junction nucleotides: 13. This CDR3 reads CASSEFPRLAGESTGELFF. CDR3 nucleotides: TGTGCCAGCAGTGAATTTCCCCGATTAGCGGGGGAGAGCACCGGGGAGCTGTTTTTT. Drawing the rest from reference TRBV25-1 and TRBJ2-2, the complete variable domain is EADIYQTPRYLVIGTGKKITLECSQTMGHDKMYWYQQDPGMELHLIHYSYGVNSTEKGDLSSESTVSRIRTEHFPLTLESARPSHTSQYLCASSEFPRLAGESTGELFFGEGSRLTVL.

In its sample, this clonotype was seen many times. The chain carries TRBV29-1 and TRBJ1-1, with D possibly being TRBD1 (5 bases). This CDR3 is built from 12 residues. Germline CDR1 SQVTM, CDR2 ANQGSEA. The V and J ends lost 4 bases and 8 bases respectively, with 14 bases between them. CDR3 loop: CSVGGRRSEAFF. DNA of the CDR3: TGCAGCGTTGGGGGACGTCGAAGCGAAGCTTTCTTT.

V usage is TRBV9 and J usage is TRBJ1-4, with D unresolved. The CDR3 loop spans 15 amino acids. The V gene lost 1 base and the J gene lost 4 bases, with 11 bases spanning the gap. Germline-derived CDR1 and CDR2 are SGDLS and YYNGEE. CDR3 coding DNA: TGTGCCAGCAGCGTATGGGTCGGCGGTAATGAAAAACTGTTTTTT. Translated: CASSVWVGGNEKLFF. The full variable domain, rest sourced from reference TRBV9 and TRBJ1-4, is DSGVTQTPKHLITATGQRVTLRCSPRSGDLSVYWYQQSLDQGLQFLIQYYNGEERAKGNILERFSAQQFPDLHSELNLSSLELGDSALYFCASSVWVGGNEKLFFGSGTQLSVL.

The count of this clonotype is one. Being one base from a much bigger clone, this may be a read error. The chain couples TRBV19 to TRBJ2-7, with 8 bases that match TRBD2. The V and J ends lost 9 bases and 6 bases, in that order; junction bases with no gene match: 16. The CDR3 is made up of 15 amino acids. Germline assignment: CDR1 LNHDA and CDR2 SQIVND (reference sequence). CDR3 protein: CASDSGASGRFEQYF. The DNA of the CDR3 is TGTGCCAGCGATTCAGGGGCCAGCGGGAGATTCGAGCAGTACTTC.

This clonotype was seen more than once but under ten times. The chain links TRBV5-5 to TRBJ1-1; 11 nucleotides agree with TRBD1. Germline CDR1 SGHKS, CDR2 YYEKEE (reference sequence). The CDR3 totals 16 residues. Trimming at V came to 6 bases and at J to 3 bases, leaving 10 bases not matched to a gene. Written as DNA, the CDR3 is TGTGCCAGCACCCCGGGACAGGGGGTGGGGGACACTGAAGCTTTCTTT. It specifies CASTPGQGVGDTEAFF. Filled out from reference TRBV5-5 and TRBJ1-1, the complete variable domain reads DAGVTQSPTHLIKTRGQQVTLRCSPISGHKSVSWYQQVLGQGPQFIFQYYEKEERGRGNFPDRFSARQFPNYSSELNVNALLLGDSALYLCASTPGQGVGDTEAFFGQGTRLTVV.

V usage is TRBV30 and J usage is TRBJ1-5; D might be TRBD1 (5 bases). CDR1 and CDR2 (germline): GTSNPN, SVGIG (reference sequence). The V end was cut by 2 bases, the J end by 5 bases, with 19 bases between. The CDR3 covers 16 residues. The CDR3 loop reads CAWSRAGTSAHQPQHF. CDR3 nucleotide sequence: TGTGCCTGGAGTAGAGCCGGGACGTCGGCCCATCAGCCCCAGCATTTT. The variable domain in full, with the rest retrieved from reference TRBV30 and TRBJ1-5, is SQTIHQWPATLVQPVGSPLSLECTVEGTSNPNLYWYRQAAGRGLQLLFYSVGIGQISSEVPQNLSASRPQDRQFILSSKKLLLSDSGFYLCAWSRAGTSAHQPQHFGDGTRLSIL.

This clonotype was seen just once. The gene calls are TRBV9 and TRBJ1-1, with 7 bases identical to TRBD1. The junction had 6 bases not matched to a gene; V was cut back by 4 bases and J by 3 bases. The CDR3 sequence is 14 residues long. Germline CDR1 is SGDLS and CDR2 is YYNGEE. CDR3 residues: CASSQGGGDTEAFF. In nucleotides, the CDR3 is TGTGCCAGCAGCCAGGGGGGGGGAGACACTGAAGCTTTCTTT. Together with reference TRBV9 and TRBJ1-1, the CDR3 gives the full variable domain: DSGVTQTPKHLITATGQRVTLRCSPRSGDLSVYWYQQSLDQGLQFLIQYYNGEERAKGNILERFSAQQFPDLHSELNLSSLELGDSALYFCASSQGGGDTEAFFGQGTRLTVV.

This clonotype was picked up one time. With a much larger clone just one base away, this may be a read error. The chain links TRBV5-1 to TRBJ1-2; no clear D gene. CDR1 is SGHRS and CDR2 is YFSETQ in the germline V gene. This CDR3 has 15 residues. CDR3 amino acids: CASSQDQVRTYGYIF. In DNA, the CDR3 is TGCGCCAGCAGCCAAGATCAGGTCCGGACCTATGGCTACATCTTC.

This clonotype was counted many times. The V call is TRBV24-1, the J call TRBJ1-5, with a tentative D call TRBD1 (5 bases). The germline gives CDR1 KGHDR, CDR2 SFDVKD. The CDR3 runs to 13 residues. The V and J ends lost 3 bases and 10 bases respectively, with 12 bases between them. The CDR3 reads CATSDLQGQPQHF. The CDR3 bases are TGTGCCACCAGTGATCTGCAGGGTCAACCCCAGCATTTT.

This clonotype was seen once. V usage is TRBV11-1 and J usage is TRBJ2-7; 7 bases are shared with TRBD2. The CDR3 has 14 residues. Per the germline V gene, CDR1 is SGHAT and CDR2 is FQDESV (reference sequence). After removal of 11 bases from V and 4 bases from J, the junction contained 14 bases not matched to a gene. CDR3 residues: CADAPGEGKYEQYF. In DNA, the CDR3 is TGTGCCGACGCCCCGGGGGAGGGGAAGTACGAGCAGTACTTC.

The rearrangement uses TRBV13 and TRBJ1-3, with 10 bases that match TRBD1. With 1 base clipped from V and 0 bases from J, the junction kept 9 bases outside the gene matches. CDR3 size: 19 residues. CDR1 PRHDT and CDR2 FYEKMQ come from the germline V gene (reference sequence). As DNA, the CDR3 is TGTGCCAGCAGCTTAGAGGGGACAGGGGTATCCTACTCTGGAAACACCATATATTTT. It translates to CASSLEGTGVSYSGNTIYF.

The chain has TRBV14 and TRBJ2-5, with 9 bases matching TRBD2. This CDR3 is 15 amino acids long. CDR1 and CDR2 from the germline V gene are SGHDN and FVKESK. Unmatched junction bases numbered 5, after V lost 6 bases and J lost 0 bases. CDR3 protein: CASRFSGGNQETQYF. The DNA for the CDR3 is TGTGCCAGCAGGTTCAGCGGGGGGAACCAAGAGACCCAGTACTTC.

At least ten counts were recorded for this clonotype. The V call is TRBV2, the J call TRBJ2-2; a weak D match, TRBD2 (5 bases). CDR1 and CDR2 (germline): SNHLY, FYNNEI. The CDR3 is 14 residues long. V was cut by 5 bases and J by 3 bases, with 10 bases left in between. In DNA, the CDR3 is TGTGCCAGCAGTTACCGGGGATACACCGGGGAGCTGTTTTTT. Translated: CASSYRGYTGELFF.

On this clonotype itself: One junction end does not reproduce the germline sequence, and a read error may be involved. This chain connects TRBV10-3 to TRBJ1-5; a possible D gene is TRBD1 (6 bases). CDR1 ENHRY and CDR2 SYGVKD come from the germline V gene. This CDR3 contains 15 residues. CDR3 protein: CASSSNGQGHQPQHF. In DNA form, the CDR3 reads TGTGCCAGCAGTTCCAATGGGCAGGGGCATCAGCCCCAGCATTTT.